The rows below give T cell receptor beta chains drawn from one sample of a study of immune cell composition in non-small cell lung cancer. Profiled with immunoSEQ multiplex PCR; TCRdb holds only in-frame clones, not every one. This sample has over 3,000 clones, with under 85% found just once. The sequencing sample was made of lung tumor tissue. These receptors came from a human donor with non-small cell lung cancer. Both conserved end residues are trimmed from each CDR3.

CDR3aa	v_gene	j_gene
AISSDTIEKLF	TRBV10-3	TRBJ1-4
ASSPNMRGTGELF	TRBV4-1	TRBJ2-2
ASSPAGDRSNYGYT	TRBV4-3	TRBJ1-2
ASSVAIGGAFYEQY	TRBV9	TRBJ2-7
ASSQVGRGFATGELF	TRBV14	TRBJ2-2
ASSLDRPMGWTGELF	TRBV23-1	TRBJ2-2
ASSEVQAVNTEAF	TRBV2	TRBJ1-1
ASSGLAGGREQF	TRBV2	TRBJ2-1
ASSPSTSGGAHTQY	TRBV7-9	TRBJ2-3
ASSLEDRRYSPLH	TRBV7-2	TRBJ1-6